This paragraph covers one T cell receptor beta chain sequence. This clone was counted between two and nine times. What this receptor recognizes is not known. Base-call qualities are not available, and no considerably larger clone is one nucleotide away. The record originates from a study of T cells in narcolepsy (dated by TCRdb to the late 2010s). With regard to the full study: Healthy control donors were enrolled in the study alongside patients who had narcolepsy type 1 or type 2 (NT1, NT2). To look for autoreactive T cells in narcolepsy patients that target self-antigens of hypocretin neurons (hypocretin, TRIB2), the study used TCR Vbeta sequencing to follow clonotypes in blood and CSF.

The germline V gene yields SGDLS for CDR1 and YYNGEE for CDR2. Trimming costs V 0 bases and J 5 bases, and their ends lie 14 bases apart. The cysteine opens and the phenylalanine closes a CDR3 of 16 amino acids. The sequence is cut down to CDR3 DNA, 48 bases in frame from base 1. The library was built by means of the immunoSEQ multiplex PCR assay. The source is immuneACCESS, and TCRdb retained only in-frame sequences with V and J called. Part of the clones is not carried over; for the studies checked, unresolved V genes explain less than half of this, and the remainder is unexplained. This sample lists tens of thousands of clones; about four fifths were detected once. The ten largest make up 0.71% of the sample. Broader findings and caveats from the paper: According to the report, autoreactive clonotypes were detected serially in the blood of the same patients and of different patients, but not in healthy controls. In plots comparing CSF and blood CD4+ T cell clonotypes from the same patient, HCRT-specific and TRIB2-specific autoreactive clonotypes were highlighted. No sequences matching autoreactive T cell clones were present in some of the blood memory CD4+ repertoires from patients and controls. Patients and controls had comparable numbers of sequenced blood memory CD4+ clonotypes, averaging about 37,000 and 33,000, respectively.

For TCR Vbeta sequencing, memory CD4+ T cells were sorted ex vivo from the peripheral blood of narcolepsy patients and healthy controls. The V and J segments used are TRBV9 and TRBJ2-2; there is no confident call for the D gene. The sample was CD45RA- memory CD4+ T cells from PBMCs. Per the publication, the cell subset or site label means: memory T cells sorted ex vivo from peripheral blood. The TCR was taken from a human donor with narcolepsy. The CDR3 here reads CASSVESSRRTGELFF. The DNA sequence is given as TGTGCCAGCAGCGTAGAATCTAGTAGAAGGACCGGGGAGCTGTTTTTT.